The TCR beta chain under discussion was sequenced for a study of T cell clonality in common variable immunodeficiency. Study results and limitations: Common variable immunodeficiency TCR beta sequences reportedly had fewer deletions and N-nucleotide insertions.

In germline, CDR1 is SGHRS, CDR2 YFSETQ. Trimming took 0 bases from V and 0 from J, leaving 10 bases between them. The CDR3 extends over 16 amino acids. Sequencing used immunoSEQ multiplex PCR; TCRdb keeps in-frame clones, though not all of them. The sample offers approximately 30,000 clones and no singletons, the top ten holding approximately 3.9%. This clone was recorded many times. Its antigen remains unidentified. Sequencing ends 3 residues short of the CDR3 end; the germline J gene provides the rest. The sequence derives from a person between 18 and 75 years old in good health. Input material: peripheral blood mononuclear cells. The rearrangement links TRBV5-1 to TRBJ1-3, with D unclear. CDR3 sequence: CASSLAWADSGNTIYF. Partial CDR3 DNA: TGCGCCAGCAGCTTGGCTTGGGCTGACTCTGGAAACACC.